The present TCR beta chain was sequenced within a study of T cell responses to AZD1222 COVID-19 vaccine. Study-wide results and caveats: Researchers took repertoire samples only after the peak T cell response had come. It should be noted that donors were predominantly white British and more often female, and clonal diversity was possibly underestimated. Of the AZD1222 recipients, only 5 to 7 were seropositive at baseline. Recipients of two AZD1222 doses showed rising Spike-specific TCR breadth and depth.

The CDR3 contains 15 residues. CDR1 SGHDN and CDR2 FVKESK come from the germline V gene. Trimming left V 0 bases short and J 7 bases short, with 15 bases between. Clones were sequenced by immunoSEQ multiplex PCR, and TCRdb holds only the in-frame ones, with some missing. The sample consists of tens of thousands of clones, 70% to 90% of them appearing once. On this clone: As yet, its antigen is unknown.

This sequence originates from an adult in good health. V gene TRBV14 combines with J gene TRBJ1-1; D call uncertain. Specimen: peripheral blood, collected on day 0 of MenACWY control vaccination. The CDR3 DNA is TGTGCCAGCAGCCAAGATGCAGGCTCCCCCAGTGAAGCTTTCTTT. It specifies CASSQDAGSPSEAFF. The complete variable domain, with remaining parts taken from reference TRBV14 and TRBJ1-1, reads EAGVTQFPSHSVIEKGQTVTLRCDPISGHDNLYWYRRVMGKEIKFLLHFVKESKQDESGMPNNRFLAERTGGTYSTLKVQPAELEDSGVYFCASSQDAGSPSEAFFGQGTRLTVV.